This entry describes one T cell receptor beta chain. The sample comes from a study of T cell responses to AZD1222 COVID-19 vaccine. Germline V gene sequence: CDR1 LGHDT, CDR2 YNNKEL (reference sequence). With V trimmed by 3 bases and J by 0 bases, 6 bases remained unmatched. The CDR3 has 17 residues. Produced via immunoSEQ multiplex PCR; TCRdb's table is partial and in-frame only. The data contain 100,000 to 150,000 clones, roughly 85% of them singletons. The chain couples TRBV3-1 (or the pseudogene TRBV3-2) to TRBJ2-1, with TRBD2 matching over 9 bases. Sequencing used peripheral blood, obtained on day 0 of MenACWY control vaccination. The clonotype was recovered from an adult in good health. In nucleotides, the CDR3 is TGTGCCAGCAGCCAGAGACTAGCGGCAGGCTCCTACAATGAGCAGTTCTTC. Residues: CASSQRLAAGSYNEQFF.